The 5 T cell receptor beta chains below come from one sample, sequenced in a study of STAT5B mutations in CD4+ large granular lymphocyte leukemia. Profiled with immunoSEQ multiplex PCR; TCRdb holds only in-frame clones, not every one. The table lists about 30,000 clones, around 90% of them singletons. Sequencing was performed on CD4+ T cells from blood buffy coats. The receptors here all came from a human donor in good health.

The chain uses TRBV10-3 and TRBJ2-1; D is tentatively TRBD1 or TRBD2 (6 bases each). This CDR3 contains 14 residues. Between the trimmed V and J ends, which lost 10 bases and 1 base, there was a span of 14 bases. From germline, CDR1 is ENHRY and CDR2 SYGVKD. The chain's CDR3 is CASSGGGSYNEQFF. The CDR3 DNA reads as TGTGCCAGTAGCGGAGGGGGATCCTACAATGAGCAGTTCTTC.

This clone was seen a single time. The chain has TRBV4-3 and TRBJ2-7; D possibly corresponds to TRBD2 (6 bases). Germline V gives CDR1 LGHNA, CDR2 YSLEER. There are 16 residues in the CDR3. Trimming removed 0 bases from V and 2 bases from J, with 14 bases in between. CDR3 DNA sequence: TGCGCCAGCAGCCAAGATCGAACTAGCCCAGCCTACGAGCAGTACTTC. Residues: CASSQDRTSPAYEQYF.

The chain joins TRBV2 to TRBJ2-7; possibly TRBD1 for D (5 bases). This CDR3 has 15 residues. Trimming took off 4 bases at V and 5 bases at J, with 18 bases between the two ends. Germline CDR1 and CDR2: SNHLY and FYNNEI. The CDR3 DNA sequence: TGTGCCAGCAGTGTCCAAACAGGCCCTCTCCACGAGCAGTACTTC. Amino acid sequence: CASSVQTGPLHEQYF.

The chain couples TRBV7-2 to TRBJ2-7, with 9 bases matching TRBD2. The CDR3 is made up of 17 amino acids. The V gene's germline CDR1 is SGHTA and CDR2 FQGNSA. J gave up 3 bases and V 1 base, and 10 bases lay outside the gene matches. In nucleotides, the CDR3 is TGTGCCAGCAGCTTAGGACAGCCTAGCGGGGTTATCTACGAGCAGTACTTC. It encodes CASSLGQPSGVIYEQYF.

The chain links TRBV5-5 to TRBJ2-3; a possible D gene is TRBD1 (5 bases). Germline CDR1 SGHKS, CDR2 YYEKEE (reference sequence). This CDR3 has 14 amino acids. The V end lost 3 bases, the J end lost 4 bases, and 12 bases lay between the germline ends. The CDR3 reads CASSSEWGADTQYF. CDR3 sequence (DNA): TGTGCCAGCAGCTCGGAATGGGGCGCAGATACGCAGTATTTT.